This T cell receptor (beta chain) was recovered during a study of T-cell memory formation after mild COVID-19. Across the whole study: TCR clusters were mostly donor specific. General study points: Contracting CD4+ clones were located mainly in CM and EM, and CD8+ clones in EMRA. For second-wave clones that peaked at day 37, SARS-CoV-2 specificity went unverified.

As to this clonotype: The target antigen is unknown.

The CDR3 totals 14 residues. Germline V gene data show CDR1 as SNHLY and CDR2 as FYNNEI. V was shortened by 6 bases and J by 3 bases, with 15 bases between the two germline ends. Using constant-segment primers, 5'RACE produced TCR alpha and TCR beta cDNA libraries carrying sample barcodes and UMIs. TCRdb analysed the 5' RACE reads with MiXCR anew, one entry per CDR3 protein. The sample includes roughly 340,000 distinct CDR3 sequences, around 15% of them seen just once. This chain joins TRBV2 and TRBJ2-7; possible D gene TRBD1, 6 bases. This receptor was obtained from a man younger than 35 who had mild COVID-19 (a few samples of this study predate the infection). Cell type and time point are not known. Source material: PBMCs or a T cell subset sorted from them (not recorded which). This CDR3 reads CASRKADRSYEQYV. The CDR3 DNA reads TGTGCCAGCAGGAAGGCGGACAGAAGCTACGAGCAGTACGTC.